Detailed here is one TCR beta chain. What it binds is not known. CDR1 is SEHNR, CDR2 FQNEAQ, per germline (reference sequence). Trimming removed 5 bases from V and 10 bases from J; junction bases left unmatched: 13. The CDR3 totals 16 residues. The sample comes from a study of T-cell memory formation after mild COVID-19. General study findings and limits: Cross-reactive memory seemingly joined, as some responding clones were found in pre-infection memory. Clones contracting over day 15 to 85 were CD4/CD8 balanced, with later expanders leaning CD4+.

5'RACE, which relied on constant-segment primers, yielded TCR alpha and TCR beta cDNA libraries carrying sample barcodes and UMIs. One entry per CDR3 protein results from TCRdb running MiXCR on the 5' RACE reads. The sample includes under 400,000 distinct CDR3 sequences, over 25% of them seen just once. The clonotype comes from an adult woman who had mild COVID-19 (a few samples of this study predate the infection). Cell type and time point are not known. The chain is built from TRBV7-9 and TRBJ2-1; 11 bases fit TRBD2. Source material: PBMCs or a T cell subset sorted from them (not recorded which). CDR3: CASSDNRGTSGPEQFF. The CDR3 nucleotides read TGTGCCAGCAGCGATAATAGGGGGACTAGCGGTCCCGAGCAGTTCTTC.